This T cell receptor beta chain was documented in a study of blood T cell repertoires in COVID-19. In the case of this clone: With a much larger clone just one base away, this may be a read error. Other DNA variants within this sample encode the same CDR3.

CDR1 is SEHNR and CDR2 is FQNEAQ in the germline V gene (reference sequence). V lost 5 bases and J 0 bases, leaving 10 bases between the germline ends. The length of the CDR3 is 14 residues. The method was immunoSEQ multiplex PCR; TCRdb's version includes in-frame clones alone and lacks a portion of them. The sample includes 300,000 or so clones, under 90% of them seen just once. The chain is built from TRBV7-9 and TRBJ1-1; the D gene is possibly TRBD1 (5 bases). The sequenced sample was peripheral blood. The sequence was obtained from a woman in her twenties or thirties with COVID-19, enrolled during active disease. CDR3 protein: CASSPTGVNTEAFF. The DNA of the CDR3 is TGTGCCAGCAGCCCTACAGGAGTGAACACTGAAGCTTTCTTT.